The clone carrying this T cell receptor (beta chain) was found many times. TCRdb redid the calling of the RT-PCR reads with MiXCR, one entry per CDR3 protein. The sample has hundreds of thousands of distinct CDR3 sequences; 12% to 15% are singletons. Germline lookup yields CDR1 ENHRY and CDR2 SYGVKD. Trimming cost V 0 bases and J 6 bases, with 8 bases left between them. This CDR3 region has 13 residues. Specimen: memory CD4+ T cells from blood. The TCR was taken from a female donor in good health, serving as a healthy control. The gene calls are TRBV10-3 and TRBJ1-2, with D maybe TRBD1 (5 bases). As DNA, the CDR3 is TGTGCCATCAGTGAGTCACAGGCGCATGGCTACACCTTC. This translates into CAISESQAHGYTF.